This T cell receptor beta chain was sequenced for a study of shared clonotypes between healthy human individuals. Only in-frame clones appear in the TCRdb table, and some are missing; sequencing was by immunoSEQ multiplex PCR. The table lists roughly 1,000,000 clones, around 82% of them singletons, with approximately 0.52% in the top ten. Study-level findings and limits: The sharing of around 5% of naive CD4 clonotypes was seen across several donors.

The ends were cut back, 5 bases at V and 4 bases at J, with 12 bases in the middle. Germline CDR1 reads SNHLY; CDR2 reads FYNNEI. This CDR3 is built from 14 residues. This clone has a single count. As yet, its antigen is unknown. Other DNA sequences within the sample encode an identical CDR3. It was into CD45RA+ naive and CD45RA-negative memory subsets that the CD4+ cells were split. This TCR came from a man between 18 and 35 years old in good health. Some clones in this sample may be carry-over from other donors' samples. The chain has TRBV2 and TRBJ1-5; possibly TRBD1 for D (5 bases). Input material: memory CD4+ T cells from PBMCs. Described subset: CD45RA-negative fraction. The CDR3 is CASSRSRGNQPQHF. CDR3 DNA sequence: TGTGCCAGCAGTAGGAGTCGGGGGAATCAGCCCCAGCATTTT.